These 31 T cell receptor beta chains share one sample of origin, sequenced in a study of cytomegalovirus exposure and HLA in healthy donors. The PCR was carried out with 60 Vbeta primers and 13 Jbeta primers. This table comes from immunoSEQ multiplex PCR, and its TCRdb copy is limited to in-frame clones, with some not included. The table records about 160,000 clones, about 68% of them present only once. Sequencing was carried out using PBMCs. The receptors here all came from a man aged 18 to 30 in good health and CMV-seronegative.

The chain couples TRBV7-7 to TRBJ2-7, with 14 bases matching TRBD2. Losses at the gene ends were 1 base for V and 3 bases for J; bases not matched to a gene: 2. The CDR3 is 16 residues long. The germline CDR1 and CDR2 sequences are SSHAT and FNYEAQ (reference sequence). This CDR3 is CASSLGGTSGSYEQYF. In DNA, the CDR3 is TGTGCCAGCAGCTTAGGCGGGACTAGCGGGAGCTACGAGCAGTACTTC.

The chain joins TRBV7-6 to TRBJ2-2, with 8 bases fitting TRBD2. Per the germline V gene, CDR1 is SGHVS and CDR2 is FNYEAQ. With 3 bases clipped from V and 6 bases from J, the junction kept 9 bases outside the gene matches. CDR3 length equals 16 residues. In DNA, the CDR3 is TGTGCCAGCAGCTTGGGAACGGGAGGGCTTGCCGGGGAGCTGTTTTTT. Amino acid sequence: CASSLGTGGLAGELFF.

The chain is built from TRBV29-1 and TRBJ1-2; 9 bases are shared with TRBD1. After removal of 8 bases from V and 6 bases from J, the junction contained 7 bases not matched to a gene. The CDR3 contains 12 residues. Germline lookup yields CDR1 SQVTM and CDR2 ANQGSEA. CDR3 in amino acids: CSTPDRGDGYTF. The DNA of the CDR3 is TGCAGCACCCCGGACAGGGGTGATGGCTACACCTTC.

This clone was counted a few times. The chain combines TRBV4-1 with TRBJ2-6, with a tentative D call TRBD1 (5 bases). Germline V gene lookup returns CDR1 MGHRA and CDR2 YSYEKL. The CDR3 spans 17 residues. With 6 bases removed from V and 0 bases from J, the gap between germline ends came to 15 bases. The CDR3 DNA reads TGCGCCAGCAGGGGGCTGGCGGAACCCTCTGGGGCCAACGTCCTGACTTTC. Translation: CASRGLAEPSGANVLTF.

This clone has more than one count but fewer than ten. The genes are TRBV9 and TRBJ1-5; D not resolved. The V and J ends lost 0 bases and 2 bases respectively, with 6 bases between them. Germline-derived CDR1 and CDR2 are SGDLS and YYNGEE. This CDR3 comprises 14 residues. CDR3 nucleotides: TGTGCCAGCAGCGTAGAGCAGGGCAATCAGCCCCAGCATTTT. Its translation: CASSVEQGNQPQHF. The whole variable domain, remainder taken from reference TRBV9 and TRBJ1-5, is DSGVTQTPKHLITATGQRVTLRCSPRSGDLSVYWYQQSLDQGLQFLIQYYNGEERAKGNILERFSAQQFPDLHSELNLSSLELGDSALYFCASSVEQGNQPQHFGDGTRLSIL.

V gene TRBV5-4 combines with J gene TRBJ2-7; a possible D gene is TRBD1 (5 bases). Trimming pared 1 base from V and 2 bases from J, leaving 7 bases between. Germline V gene data show CDR1 as SGHNT and CDR2 as YYREEE (reference sequence). The CDR3 has 13 amino acids. CDR3 loop: CASSLQGPYEQYF. DNA for the CDR3: TGTGCCAGCAGCTTGCAGGGCCCCTACGAGCAGTACTTC.

V is TRBV27 and J is TRBJ2-7; perhaps TRBD2 as D (7 bases). Germline lookup yields CDR1 MNHEY and CDR2 SMNVEV (reference sequence). The V and J ends lost 4 bases and 7 bases respectively, with 26 bases between them. This CDR3 is built from 17 residues. The CDR3 nucleotides are TGTGCCAGCAGTTCAGATGGGGGGGCGGGGAGCGGGGTAGAGCAGTACTTC. This translates into CASSSDGGAGSGVEQYF.

To note about this clone: The same CDR3 can be traced to other DNA sequences in this sample. V is TRBV5-4 and J is TRBJ2-7; the D gene is possibly TRBD2 (6 bases). CDR3 length: 15 residues. The V gene lost 4 bases and the J gene lost 2 bases, with 16 bases spanning the gap. CDR1 is SGHNT, CDR2 YYREEE, per germline (reference sequence). The CDR3: CASSAGRALAYEQYF. Here the CDR3 DNA reads TGTGCCAGCAGCGCGGGACGGGCTCTAGCCTACGAGCAGTACTTC.

The CDR3 DNA follows: TGTGCCAGCAGCCAAACAGGGGGCAGCTCCTACGAGCAGTACTTC. Protein sequence: CASSQTGGSSYEQYF. The J gene is TRBJ2-5, the V gene TRBV7-9; 9 bases align to TRBD1. The J call may be wrong; the DNA end is better matched by TRBJ2-7. The V gene's germline CDR1 is SEHNR and CDR2 FQNEAQ (reference sequence). The CDR3 has 15 residues.

The chain joins TRBV10-2 to TRBJ1-5, with D uncertain. The CDR3 is made up of 13 amino acids. CDR1 WSHSY and CDR2 SAAADI come from the germline V gene. Trimming removed 8 bases at V and 0 bases at J, with 8 bases between. The chain's CDR3 is CASGWSSNQPQHF. The DNA for the CDR3 is TGCGCCAGCGGGTGGAGTAGCAATCAGCCCCAGCATTTT.

The chain employs TRBV27 and TRBJ2-1; D gene unclear. Germline CDR1 is MNHEY and CDR2 is SMNVEV (reference sequence). This CDR3 has 15 amino acids. Deletions cut 1 base from V and 8 bases from J, with 15 bases between. The CDR3 DNA is TGTGCCAGCAGTTTATATCTGTCTCTAAACGATGAGCAGTTCTTC. Translated, it gives CASSLYLSLNDEQFF.

The chain uses TRBV28 and TRBJ2-7; unclear D gene. The germline V gene encodes CDR1 MDHEN and CDR2 SYDVKM. V was cut by 4 bases and J by 3 bases, with 7 bases left in between. CDR3 length equals 12 residues. CDR3 amino acids: CASSSTIYEQYF. The CDR3 DNA is TGTGCCAGCAGTTCCACTATCTACGAGCAGTACTTC.

The chain carries TRBV7-2 and TRBJ2-7; 7 positions agree with TRBD2. CDR3 length: 15 residues. Germline V CDR1 and CDR2: SGHTA, FQGNSA. J lost 3 bases, V lost 0 bases, and 5 bases had no gene match. CDR3 in amino acids: CASSLASGTGYEQYF. The CDR3 region has the DNA TGTGCCAGCAGCTTAGCCAGCGGGACGGGCTACGAGCAGTACTTC. Using reference TRBV7-2 and TRBJ2-7 for the parts outside the CDR3, the full variable domain is GAGVSQSPSNKVTEKGKDVELRCDPISGHTALYWYRQSLGQGLEFLIYFQGNSAPDKSGLPSDRFSAERTGGSVSTLTIQRTQQEDSAVYLCASSLASGTGYEQYFGPGTRLTVT.

This clone has a handful of counts. The chain uses TRBV7-8 and TRBJ2-1; D possibly corresponds to TRBD2 (5 bases). Trimming took 1 base from V and 7 from J, leaving 11 bases between them. Germline lookup yields CDR1 SGHVS and CDR2 FQNEAQ. The CDR3 runs to 14 residues. The CDR3 sequence: CASSLGGIRNEQFF. The DNA for the CDR3 is TGTGCCAGCAGCTTAGGAGGGATTAGGAATGAGCAGTTCTTC.

V and J are TRBV4-1 and TRBJ2-7, with TRBD2 identical over 9 bases. The germline gives CDR1 MGHRA, CDR2 YSYEKL. V was clipped by 1 base and J by 3 bases; unmatched bases: 10. This CDR3 spans 17 amino acids. The CDR3 DNA follows: TGCGCCAGCAGCCAAGTGGTAGCGGGAGAAGCTGGCTACGAGCAGTACTTC. Residues: CASSQVVAGEAGYEQYF.

The chain uses TRBV11-2 and TRBJ2-7, with D tentatively TRBD1 (5 bases). This CDR3 spans 13 amino acids. Germline loops: CDR1 SGHAT, CDR2 FQNNGV. Between the trimmed V and J ends, which lost 4 bases and 3 bases, there was a span of 10 bases. The CDR3: CASSSPQGYEQYF. CDR3 sequence (DNA): TGTGCCAGCAGCTCCCCGCAGGGCTACGAGCAGTACTTC. Full variable domain (outside the CDR3, taken from reference TRBV11-2 and TRBJ2-7): EAGVAQSPRYKIIEKRQSVAFWCNPISGHATLYWYQQILGQGPKLLIQFQNNGVVDDSQLPKDRFSAERLKGVDSTLKIQPAKLEDSAVYLCASSSPQGYEQYFGPGTRLTVT.

The V gene is TRBV13, the J gene TRBJ1-1; maybe TRBD1 (5 bases). Germline V lookup: CDR1 PRHDT, CDR2 FYEKMQ (reference sequence). The CDR3 contains 15 residues. The V end was cut by 0 bases, the J end by 8 bases, with 16 bases between. The CDR3 DNA sequence: TGTGCCAGCAGCTTAGGTCCGGGACTTGGAGAGGAAGCTTTCTTT. Its translation: CASSLGPGLGEEAFF.

This clone has just one count. One end of the junction is discordant with germline, which a read error may explain. The rearrangement uses TRBV7-9 and TRBJ1-1; 8 bases are a match to TRBD1. Germline assignment: CDR1 SEHNR and CDR2 FQNEAQ (reference sequence). The length of the CDR3 is 16 residues. The CDR3 nucleotides read TGTTCCAGCAGCTCCGGGACAGGAACACTGAACACTGAAGCTTTCTTT. Residues: CSSSSGTGTLNTEAFF.

In the case of this clone: An end of the junction differs from the germline gene, which may be a read error. V and J are TRBV27 and TRBJ2-1; 7 bases line up with TRBD2. The CDR3 length is 16 residues. The V gene's germline CDR1 is MNHEY and CDR2 SMNVEV (reference sequence). CDR3 amino acids: CASSLVAGSRYNEQLF. The CDR3 DNA reads TGTGCCAGCAGTTTGGTAGCGGGCAGCCGCTACAATGAGCAGCTCTTC.

This chain links TRBV7-2 with TRBJ2-7; 11 bases agree with TRBD2. In germline, CDR1 is SGHTA, CDR2 FQGNSA. CDR3 size: 14 residues. Trimming at V came to 5 bases and at J to 6 bases, leaving 6 bases not matched to a gene. CDR3 loop: CASSPRLAGGEQYF. CDR3 nucleotide sequence: TGTGCCAGCAGCCCCCGGCTAGCGGGAGGCGAGCAGTACTTC.

The V call is TRBV13, the J call TRBJ2-3; D unclear. V was trimmed by 8 bases and J by 3 bases, leaving 6 bases between them. Germline CDR1 PRHDT, CDR2 FYEKMQ (reference sequence). The length of the CDR3 is 11 residues. The chain's CDR3 is CASRETDTQYF. The CDR3 region has the DNA TGTGCCAGCCGCGAGACAGATACGCAGTATTTT. Filled out from reference TRBV13 and TRBJ2-3, the complete variable domain reads AAGVIQSPRHLIKEKRETATLKCYPIPRHDTVYWYQQGPGQDPQFLISFYEKMQSDKGSIPDRFSAQQFSDYHSELNMSSLELGDSALYFCASRETDTQYFGPGTRLTVL.

V and J are TRBV18 and TRBJ2-1; TRBD1 matches at 11 bases. The CDR3 runs to 14 residues. Looked up from germline, CDR1 is KGHSH and CDR2 is LQKENI. The J segment lost 9 bases and the V segment lost 0 bases, leaving 1 base of the junction unmatched. The CDR3 DNA reads as TGTGCCAGCTCACCACCCGGGACAGGGGGTGAGCAGTTCTTC. Translation gives CASSPPGTGGEQFF.

The chain links TRBV28 to TRBJ1-3; D is perhaps TRBD1 (5 bases). Trimming took off 6 bases at V and 3 bases at J, with 15 bases between the two ends. Per germline, CDR1 MDHEN and CDR2 SYDVKM. CDR3 length: 15 residues. The CDR3 loop is CASSAPSTVGNTIYF. Written as DNA, the CDR3 is TGTGCCAGCAGCGCCCCCTCGACAGTTGGAAACACCATATATTTT.

The chain uses TRBV5-1 and TRBJ2-1, with TRBD2 identical over 7 bases. The length of the CDR3 is 17 residues. The germline gives CDR1 SGHRS, CDR2 YFSETQ. The trim removed 5 bases at V and 4 bases at J, leaving 15 bases unmatched. CDR3 residues: CASRVGRASGIYNEQFF. In DNA form, the CDR3 reads TGCGCCAGCAGGGTCGGTCGGGCTAGCGGCATTTACAATGAGCAGTTCTTC.

This clone was observed a single time. The chain carries TRBV18 and TRBJ1-5; no firm D call. The germline V gene encodes CDR1 KGHSH and CDR2 LQKENI. The CDR3 runs 15 residues. V lost 2 bases and J lost 0, with 8 bases in between. The CDR3 region is CASSPSGNSNQPQHF. In DNA form, the CDR3 reads TGTGCCAGCTCACCATCGGGTAATAGCAATCAGCCCCAGCATTTT.

The gene calls are TRBV6-4 and TRBJ2-6; 8 bases agree with TRBD1. Trimming removed 5 bases from V and 0 bases from J; junction bases left unmatched: 9. This CDR3 spans 18 amino acids. The germline gives CDR1 MRHNA, CDR2 SNTAGT. The CDR3 region has the DNA TGTGCCAGCAGTCGGGACAGGTTCTCTTACTCTGGGGCCAACGTCCTGACTTTC. It encodes CASSRDRFSYSGANVLTF.

The chain links TRBV19 to TRBJ2-1; the match to TRBD1 covers 10 bases. V was clipped by 3 bases and J by 9 bases; unmatched bases: 11. Germline CDR1 is LNHDA and CDR2 is SQIVND (reference sequence). This CDR3 contains 16 residues. The CDR3 nucleotides are TGTGCCAGTAGTATCAAACGGACAGGGGGATCGGTTGAGCAGTTCTTC. It yields the protein CASSIKRTGGSVEQFF.

The chain recombines TRBV6-6 with TRBJ1-1; D is unresolved. Per the germline V gene, CDR1 is MNHNY and CDR2 is SVGAGI (reference sequence). This CDR3 region has 14 residues. The V end was cut by 6 bases, the J end by 4 bases, with 15 bases between. The DNA for the CDR3 is TGTGCCAGCAGAAGGACCCCCCGGGGCACTGAAGCTTTCTTT. Translating gives CASRRTPRGTEAFF.

The rearrangement links TRBV4-3 to TRBJ2-2; 8 bases map to TRBD1. This CDR3 is built from 15 residues. Trimming cost V 4 bases and J 1 base; bases outside gene matches: 2. Germline CDR1 reads LGHNA; CDR2 reads YSLEER. CDR3 in amino acids: CASSLGTGNTGELFF. The CDR3 region has the DNA TGCGCCAGCAGCCTGGGGACAGGGAACACCGGGGAGCTGTTTTTT.

The genes are TRBV5-4 and TRBJ1-2, with TRBD1 matching 7 bases. J was trimmed by 4 bases and V by 1 base; bases with no gene match: 4. Germline V lookup: CDR1 SGHNT, CDR2 YYREEE (reference sequence). This CDR3 spans 14 amino acids. CDR3 region: CASSLWPGGYGYTF. The CDR3 coding sequence is TGTGCCAGCAGCTTGTGGCCAGGGGGCTATGGCTACACCTTC.

The gene calls are TRBV11-2 and TRBJ1-2, with D unclear. V lost 1 base and J lost 4, with 16 bases in between. This CDR3 has 16 residues. Germline CDR1 SGHAT, CDR2 FQNNGV. For the CDR3, the DNA is TGTGCCAGCAGCTTAGTGGGTGCGGGCAGGATCTATGGCTACACCTTC. Translation gives CASSLVGAGRIYGYTF.